This T cell receptor beta chain derives from a study of Ad26.COV2.S vaccination and SARS-CoV-2 variants. Sample treatment: around 19 received Ad26.COV2.S at low or high dose, single or two shots; several received placebo; per-sample allocation not given. The samples were gathered on day 63 after the first injection of vaccine or placebo. Repertoires were generated with immunoSEQ multiplex PCR, while TCRdb's copy carries only in-frame clones and drops some. The table has over 400,000 clones, 92% seen once. This CDR3 spans 16 amino acids. V was clipped by 1 base and J by 0 bases, with 10 bases between them. Per germline, CDR1 SGHNT and CDR2 YENEEA.

The sequencing here drew on peripheral blood, taken in a trial of Ad26.COV2.S vaccine versus placebo. The J gene is TRBJ2-1, the V gene TRBV11-3; a possible D gene is TRBD1 (5 bases). The clonotype originates from a person between 18 and 65 years old who received the Ad26.COV2.S COVID-19 vaccine or a placebo. CDR3 protein: CASSLGWGSSYNEQFF. DNA of the CDR3: TGTGCCAGCAGCTTAGGCTGGGGCAGCTCCTACAATGAGCAGTTCTTC. Full variable domain (missing parts from reference TRBV11-3 and TRBJ2-1): EAGVVQSPRYKIIEKKQPVAFWCNPISGHNTLYWYLQNLGQGPELLIRYENEEAVDDSQLPKDRFSAERLKGVDSTLKIQPAELGDSAVYLCASSLGWGSSYNEQFFGPGTRLTVL.